Sequencing of this TCR beta chain was carried out in a study of blood T cell repertoires in COVID-19. Those enrolled, adults aged about 18 to 95 years, came from 24 US areas. TCRdb's copy holds only in-frame clones and misses some; the assay was immunoSEQ multiplex PCR. The sample holds about 240,000 clones, around 85% seen once. CDR1 is LGHNA and CDR2 is YNFKEQ in the germline V gene. V was pared by 0 bases and J by 4 bases, with 10 bases between. The CDR3 consists of 15 residues. This receptor was taken from a woman in her forties with acute COVID-19. The rearrangement links TRBV4-2 to TRBJ1-3; D unresolved. Sequencing was done on a sample of PBMCs or T cells enriched from blood (not recorded which). The CDR3 is CASSQDPGSGNTIYF. The CDR3, as DNA: TGTGCCAGCAGCCAAGATCCGGGGTCGGGAAACACCATATATTTT.